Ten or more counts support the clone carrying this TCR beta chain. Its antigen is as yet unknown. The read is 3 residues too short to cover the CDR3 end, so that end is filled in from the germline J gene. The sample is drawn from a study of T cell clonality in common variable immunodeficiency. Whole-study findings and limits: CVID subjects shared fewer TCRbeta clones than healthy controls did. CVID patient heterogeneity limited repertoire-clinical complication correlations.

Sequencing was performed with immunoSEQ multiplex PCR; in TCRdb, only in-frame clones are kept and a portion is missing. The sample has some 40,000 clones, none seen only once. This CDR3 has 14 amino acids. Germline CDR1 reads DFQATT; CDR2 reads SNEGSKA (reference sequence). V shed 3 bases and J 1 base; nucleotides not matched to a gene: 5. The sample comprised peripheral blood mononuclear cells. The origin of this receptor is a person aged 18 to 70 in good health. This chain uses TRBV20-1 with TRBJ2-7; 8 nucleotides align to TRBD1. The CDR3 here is CSARPGTGSYEQYF. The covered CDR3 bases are TGCAGTGCTAGGCCCGGGACAGGTTCCTACGAG.